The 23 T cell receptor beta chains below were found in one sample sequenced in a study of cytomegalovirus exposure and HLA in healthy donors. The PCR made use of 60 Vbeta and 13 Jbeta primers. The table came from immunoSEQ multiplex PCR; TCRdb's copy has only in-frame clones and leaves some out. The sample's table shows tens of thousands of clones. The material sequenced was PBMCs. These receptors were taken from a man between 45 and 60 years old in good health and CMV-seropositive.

DNA of the CDR3: TGTGCCAGCAGCAACCTCGGGGGGGGAGGACAGCCCCAGCATTTT. Translated: CASSNLGGGGQPQHF. The chain joins TRBV7-9 to TRBJ1-5, with a possible D match to TRBD1 (5 bases). Trimming shortened V by 5 bases and J by 7 bases, and 18 bases separated the two germline ends. Germline loops: CDR1 SEHNR, CDR2 FQNEAQ (reference sequence). The CDR3 totals 15 residues.

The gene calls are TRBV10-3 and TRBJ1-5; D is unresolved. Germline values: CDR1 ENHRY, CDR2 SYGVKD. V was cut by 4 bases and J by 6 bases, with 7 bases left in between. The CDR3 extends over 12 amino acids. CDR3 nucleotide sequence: TGTGCCATCAGTGGAGGTGGTCAGCCCCAGCATTTT. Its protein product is CAISGGGQPQHF.

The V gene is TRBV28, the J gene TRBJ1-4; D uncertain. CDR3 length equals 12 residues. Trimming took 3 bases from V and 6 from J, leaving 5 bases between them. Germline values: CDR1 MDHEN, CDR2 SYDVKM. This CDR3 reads CASSFPDEKLFF. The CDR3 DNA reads TGTGCCAGCAGTTTTCCGGATGAAAAACTGTTTTTT.

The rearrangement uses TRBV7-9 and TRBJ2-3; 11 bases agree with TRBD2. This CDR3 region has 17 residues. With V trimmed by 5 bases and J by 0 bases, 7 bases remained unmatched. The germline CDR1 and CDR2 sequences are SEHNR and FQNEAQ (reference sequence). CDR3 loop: CASSKASGRPSTDTQYF. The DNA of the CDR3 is TGTGCCAGCAGCAAGGCTAGCGGGAGGCCTAGCACAGATACGCAGTATTTT.

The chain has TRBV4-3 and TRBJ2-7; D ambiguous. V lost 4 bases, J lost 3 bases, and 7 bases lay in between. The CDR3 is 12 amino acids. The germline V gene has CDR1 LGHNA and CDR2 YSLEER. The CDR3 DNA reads TGCGCCAGCAGCCCCAAGAGCTACGAGCAGTACTTC. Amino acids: CASSPKSYEQYF.

The CDR3 here is CACPQAGGEQFF. Written as DNA, the CDR3 is TGTGCCTGCCCCCAAGCGGGAGGAGAGCAGTTCTTC. The chain couples TRBV30 to TRBJ2-1, with TRBD2 matching over 9 bases. The CDR3 spans 12 residues. J was trimmed by 10 bases and V by 6 bases; bases with no gene match: 7. Germline lookup yields CDR1 GTSNPN and CDR2 SVGIG (reference sequence).

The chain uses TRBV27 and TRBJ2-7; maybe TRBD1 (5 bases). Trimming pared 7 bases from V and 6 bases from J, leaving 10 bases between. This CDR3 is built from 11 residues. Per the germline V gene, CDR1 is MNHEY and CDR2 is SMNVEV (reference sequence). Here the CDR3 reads CASTGHTEQYF. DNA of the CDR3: TGTGCCAGCACCGGACATACCGAGCAGTACTTC.

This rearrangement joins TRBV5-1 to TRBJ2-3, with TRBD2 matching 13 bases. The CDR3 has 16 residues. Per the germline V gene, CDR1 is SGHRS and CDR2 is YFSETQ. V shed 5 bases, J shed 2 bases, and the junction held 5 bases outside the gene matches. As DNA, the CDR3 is TGCGCCAGCAGTACCGGGACTAGCGGGACCACAGATACGCAGTATTTT. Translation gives CASSTGTSGTTDTQYF.

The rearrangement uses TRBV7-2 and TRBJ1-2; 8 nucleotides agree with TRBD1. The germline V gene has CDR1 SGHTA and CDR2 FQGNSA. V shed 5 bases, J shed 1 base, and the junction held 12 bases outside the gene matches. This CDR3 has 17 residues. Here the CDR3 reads CASSIIKGTGNNYGYTF. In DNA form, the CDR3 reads TGTGCCAGCAGCATAATAAAAGGGACAGGCAATAACTATGGCTACACCTTC.

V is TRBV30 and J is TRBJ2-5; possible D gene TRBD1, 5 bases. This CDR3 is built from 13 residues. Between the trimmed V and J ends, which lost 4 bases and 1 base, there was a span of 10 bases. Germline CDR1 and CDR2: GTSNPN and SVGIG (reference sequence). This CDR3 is CAWNRTPQETQYF. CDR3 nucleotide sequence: TGTGCCTGGAATAGGACACCCCAAGAGACCCAGTACTTC.

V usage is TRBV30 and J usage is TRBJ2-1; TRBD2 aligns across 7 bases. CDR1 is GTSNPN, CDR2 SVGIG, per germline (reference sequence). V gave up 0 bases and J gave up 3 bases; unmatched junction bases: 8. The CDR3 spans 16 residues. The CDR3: CAWSVLSSGHYNEQFF. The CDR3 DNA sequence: TGTGCCTGGAGTGTACTGTCTAGCGGACACTACAATGAGCAGTTCTTC.

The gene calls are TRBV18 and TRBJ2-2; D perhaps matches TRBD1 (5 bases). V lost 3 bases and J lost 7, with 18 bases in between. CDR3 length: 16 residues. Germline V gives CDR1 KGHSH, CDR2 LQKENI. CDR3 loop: CASSPLPSRVGGELFF. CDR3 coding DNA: TGTGCCAGCTCACCGCTGCCGAGCAGGGTCGGCGGGGAGCTGTTTTTT.

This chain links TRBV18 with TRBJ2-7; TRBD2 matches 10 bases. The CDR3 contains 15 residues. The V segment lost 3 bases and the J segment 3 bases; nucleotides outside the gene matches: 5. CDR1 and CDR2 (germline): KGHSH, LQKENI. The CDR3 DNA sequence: TGTGCCAGCTCACCTCTAGCGGGAGTTGTCTACGAGCAGTACTTC. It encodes CASSPLAGVVYEQYF.

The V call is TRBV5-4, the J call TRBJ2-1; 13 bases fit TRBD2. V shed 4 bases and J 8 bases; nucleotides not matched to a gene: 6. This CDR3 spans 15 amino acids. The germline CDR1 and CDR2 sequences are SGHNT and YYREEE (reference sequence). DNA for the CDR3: TGTGCCAGCAGCCTAGGACTAGCGGGAGTTTATGAGCAGTTCTTC. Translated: CASSLGLAGVYEQFF.

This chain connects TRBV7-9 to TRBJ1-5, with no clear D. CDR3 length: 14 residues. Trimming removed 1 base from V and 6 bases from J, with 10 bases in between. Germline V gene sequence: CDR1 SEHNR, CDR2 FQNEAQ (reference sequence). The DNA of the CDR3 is TGTGCCAGCAGCTTAGATGGCGGGTTTCAGCCCCAGCATTTT. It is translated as CASSLDGGFQPQHF.

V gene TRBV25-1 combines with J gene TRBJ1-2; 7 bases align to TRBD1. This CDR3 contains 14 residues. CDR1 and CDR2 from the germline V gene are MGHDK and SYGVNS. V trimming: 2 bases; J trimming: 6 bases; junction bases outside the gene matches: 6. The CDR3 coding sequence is TGTGCCAGCAGTGAAGGTGCGAGGGGGCATGGCTACACCTTC. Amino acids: CASSEGARGHGYTF.

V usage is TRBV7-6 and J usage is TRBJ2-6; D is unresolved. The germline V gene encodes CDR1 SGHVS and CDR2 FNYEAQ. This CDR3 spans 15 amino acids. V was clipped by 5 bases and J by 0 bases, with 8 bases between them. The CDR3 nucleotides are TGTGCCAGCAGCCCCGAGCCCTCTGGGGCCAACGTCCTGACTTTC. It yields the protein CASSPEPSGANVLTF.

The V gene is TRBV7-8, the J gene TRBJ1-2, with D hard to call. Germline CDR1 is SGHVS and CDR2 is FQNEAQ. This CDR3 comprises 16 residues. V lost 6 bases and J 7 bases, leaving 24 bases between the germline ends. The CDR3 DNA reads TGTGCCAGCAGGGGTTTTCGGGTCAGCGAACTAGGTGGCTACACCTTC. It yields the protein CASRGFRVSELGGYTF.

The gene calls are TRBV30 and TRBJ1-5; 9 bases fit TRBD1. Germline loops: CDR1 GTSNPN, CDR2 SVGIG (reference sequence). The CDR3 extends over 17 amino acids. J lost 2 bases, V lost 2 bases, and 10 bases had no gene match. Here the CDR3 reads CAWSPWTGEGGNQPQHF. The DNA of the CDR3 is TGTGCCTGGAGTCCTTGGACAGGGGAGGGGGGCAATCAGCCCCAGCATTTT.

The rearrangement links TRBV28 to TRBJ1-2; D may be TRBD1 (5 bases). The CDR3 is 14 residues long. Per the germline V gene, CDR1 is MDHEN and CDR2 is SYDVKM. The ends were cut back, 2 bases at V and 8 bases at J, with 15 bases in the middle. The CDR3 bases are TGTGCCAGCAGTTTAACCGGGACTTCGGGGGGCTACACCTTC. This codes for CASSLTGTSGGYTF.

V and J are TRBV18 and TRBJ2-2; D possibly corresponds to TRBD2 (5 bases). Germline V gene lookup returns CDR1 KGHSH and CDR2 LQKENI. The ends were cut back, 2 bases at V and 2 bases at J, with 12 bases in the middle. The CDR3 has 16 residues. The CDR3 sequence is CASSPVRARNTGELFF. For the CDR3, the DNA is TGTGCCAGCTCACCAGTGAGGGCTAGAAACACCGGGGAGCTGTTTTTT.

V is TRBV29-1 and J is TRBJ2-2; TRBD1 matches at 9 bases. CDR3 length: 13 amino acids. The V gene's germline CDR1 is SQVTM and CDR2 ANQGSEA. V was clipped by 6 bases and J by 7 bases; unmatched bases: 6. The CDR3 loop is CSVTGGGIGELFF. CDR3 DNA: TGCAGCGTGACAGGGGGGGGAATCGGGGAGCTGTTTTTT.

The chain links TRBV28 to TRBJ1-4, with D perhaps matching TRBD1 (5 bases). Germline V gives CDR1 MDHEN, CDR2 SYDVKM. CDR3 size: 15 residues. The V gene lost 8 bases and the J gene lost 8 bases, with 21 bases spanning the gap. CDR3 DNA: TGTGCCAGCGCCTACGGAGGGGCAGGGAGGGAAAAACTGTTTTTT. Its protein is CASAYGGAGREKLFF.